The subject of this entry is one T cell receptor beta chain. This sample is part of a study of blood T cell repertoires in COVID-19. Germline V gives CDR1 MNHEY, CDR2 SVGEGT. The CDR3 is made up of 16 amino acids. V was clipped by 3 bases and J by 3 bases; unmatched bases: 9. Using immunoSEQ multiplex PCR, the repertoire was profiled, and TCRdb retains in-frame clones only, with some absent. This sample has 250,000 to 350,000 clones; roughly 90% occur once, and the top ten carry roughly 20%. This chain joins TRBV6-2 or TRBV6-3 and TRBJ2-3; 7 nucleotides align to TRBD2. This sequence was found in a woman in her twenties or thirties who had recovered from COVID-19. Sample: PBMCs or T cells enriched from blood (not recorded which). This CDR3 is CASSYKAGDLTDTQYF. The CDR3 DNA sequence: TGTGCCAGCAGTTATAAGGCGGGAGATCTGACAGATACGCAGTATTTT.